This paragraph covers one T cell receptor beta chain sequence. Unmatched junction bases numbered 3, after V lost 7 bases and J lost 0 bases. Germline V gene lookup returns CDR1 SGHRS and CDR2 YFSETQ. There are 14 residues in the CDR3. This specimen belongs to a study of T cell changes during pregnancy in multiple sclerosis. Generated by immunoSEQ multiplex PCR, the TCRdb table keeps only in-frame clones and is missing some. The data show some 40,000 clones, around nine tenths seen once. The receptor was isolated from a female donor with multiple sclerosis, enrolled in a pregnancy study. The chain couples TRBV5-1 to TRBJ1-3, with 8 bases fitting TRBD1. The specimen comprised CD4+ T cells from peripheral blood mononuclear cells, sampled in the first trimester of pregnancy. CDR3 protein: CASRTGSSGNTIYF. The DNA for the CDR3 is TGCGCCAGCCGGACAGGGAGCTCTGGAAACACCATATATTTT.